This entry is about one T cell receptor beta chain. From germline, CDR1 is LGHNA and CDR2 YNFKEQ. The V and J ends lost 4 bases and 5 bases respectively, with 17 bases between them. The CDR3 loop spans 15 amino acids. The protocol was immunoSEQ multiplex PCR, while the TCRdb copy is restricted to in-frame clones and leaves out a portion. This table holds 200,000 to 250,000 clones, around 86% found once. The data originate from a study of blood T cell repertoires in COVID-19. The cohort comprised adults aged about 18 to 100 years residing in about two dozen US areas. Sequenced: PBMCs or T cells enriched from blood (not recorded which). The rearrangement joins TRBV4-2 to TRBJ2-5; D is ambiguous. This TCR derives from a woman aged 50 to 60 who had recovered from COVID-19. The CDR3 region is CASSPALGSEETQYF. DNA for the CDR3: TGTGCCAGCAGCCCGGCCCTCGGGTCGGAGGAGACCCAGTACTTC.